This TCR beta chain appears in the sequencing data of a study of cytomegalovirus exposure and HLA in healthy donors. Findings and limits, study-wide: Usually a TCR sequence was rare, but some public TCRs were found in many donors.

This PCR relied on a set of 60 Vbeta primers and 13 Jbeta primers. Authors' data handling: Around 11 million shared chains were among the approximately 80 million unique TCR beta chains that a later analysis counted. Using immunoSEQ multiplex PCR, the repertoire was profiled, and TCRdb retains in-frame clones only, with some absent. V and J calls and clone size are given by that table; D and trimming were obtained from the DNA. The sample includes more than 95,000 clones, roughly 74% of them seen just once. The CDR3 spans 21 residues. Note on this clone: Antigen unknown.

The J gene is TRBJ2-5, the V gene TRBV21-1; the D call of TRBD1 is as the table states it, not checked on the DNA. TRBV21-1 is a pseudogene. Source material: PBMCs. The receptor comes from a woman between 45 and 60 years old in good health and CMV-seropositive. The CDR3 is CASSKVCPHEGPWDRKETQYF. The DNA for the CDR3 is TGTGCCAGCAGCAAAGTCTGCCCTCACGAGGGTCCGTGGGACAGAAAAGAGACCCAGTACTTC.